What follows describes a single T cell receptor beta chain. The CDR3 covers 15 residues. The V and J ends lost 2 bases and 1 base respectively, with 11 bases between them. Germline CDR1 LNHDA, CDR2 SQIVND (reference sequence). The entry originates in a study of tumor-infiltrating lymphocytes in localized non-small cell lung cancer. Whole-study context: Some samples were collected after neoadjuvant chemotherapy; smokers, never-smokers and several histologies were included.

Libraries were prepared by immunoSEQ multiplex PCR; TCRdb keeps only in-frame clonotypes and omits some of them. The sample shows 11,000 or so clones, approximately 65% of them seen only once. The clonotype was recovered from a human donor with non-small cell lung cancer. Source material: uninvolved lung tissue not adjacent to the tumor. The V call is TRBV19, the J call TRBJ2-5; a weak D match, TRBD2 (6 bases). The CDR3 DNA is TGTGCCAGTAGTATAATGCGGGGTTCCCAAGAGACCCAGTACTTC. This sequence encodes CASSIMRGSQETQYF.